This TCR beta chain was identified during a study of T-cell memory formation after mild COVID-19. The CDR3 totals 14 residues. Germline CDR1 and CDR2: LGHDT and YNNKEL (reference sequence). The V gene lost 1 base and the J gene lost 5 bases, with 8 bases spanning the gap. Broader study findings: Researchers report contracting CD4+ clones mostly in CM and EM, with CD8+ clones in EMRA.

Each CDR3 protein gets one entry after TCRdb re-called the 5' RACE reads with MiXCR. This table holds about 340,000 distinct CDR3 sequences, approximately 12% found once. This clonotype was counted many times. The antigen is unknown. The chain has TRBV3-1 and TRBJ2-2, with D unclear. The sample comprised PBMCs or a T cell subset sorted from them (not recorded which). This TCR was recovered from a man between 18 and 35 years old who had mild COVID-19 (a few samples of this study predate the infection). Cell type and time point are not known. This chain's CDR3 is CASSQGRSTGELFF. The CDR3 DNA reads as TGTGCCAGCAGCCAAGGTCGGTCGACCGGGGAGCTGTTTTTT.